This T cell receptor (beta chain) was sequenced during a study of blood T cells in healthy people across ages. The second PCR ran roughly 6 to 11 cycles with a sample-barcoded 5' primer and J-beta primers. TCRdb reprocessed the 5' RACE reads via MiXCR and lists one record per CDR3 protein. The sample includes about 640,000 distinct CDR3 sequences, 58% seen only once; the top ten take over 35%. Looked up from germline, CDR1 is LGHDT and CDR2 is YNNKEL (reference sequence). With 1 base clipped from V and 7 bases from J, the junction kept 4 bases outside the gene matches. The CDR3 is 14 amino acids. Sequenced material: blood. J is TRBJ1-2 and V is TRBV3-1, with 9 bases aligning to TRBD1. The clonotype was recovered from a man aged 55 to 69 in good health. The chain's CDR3 is CASSQVGTGSGYTF. Written as DNA, the CDR3 is TGTGCCAGCAGCCAAGTGGGGACAGGGAGTGGCTACACCTTC.